Listed below are T cell receptor beta chains from one sample, sequenced in a study of early T cells in non-severe SARS-CoV-2 infection. In TCRdb, the 5' RACE reads were re-called with MiXCR into one record per CDR3 protein. The sample has tens of thousands of distinct CDR3 sequences, roughly 12% seen once. Sequenced input: whole blood. All receptors come from an adult who was a healthcare worker with PCR-confirmed SARS-CoV-2 infection or an uninfected control (not recorded which). Both conserved end residues are part of each CDR3. The D gene is left open where the match is weak. The size field is filled for only some rows; it gives once, few, many or a size class.

j_gene: TRBJ1-5; len: 16; abundance: .; v_gene: TRBV7-2; d_gene: TRBD1; CDR3nt: TGTGCCAGCAGCTTAGTCCAGGGGGGTGTCAATCAGCCCCAGCATTTT; CDR3aa: CASSLVQGGVNQPQHF
j_gene: TRBJ2-3; len: 12; abundance: .; v_gene: TRBV28; d_gene: .; CDR3nt: TGTGCCAGCAGTTTAGATGCGGGTACGCAGTATTTT; CDR3aa: CASSLDAGTQYF
j_gene: TRBJ2-2; len: 16; abundance: few; v_gene: TRBV7-6; d_gene: TRBD2; CDR3nt: TGTGCCAGCAGCTCGGGACTAGCGGGAGTGGCCGGGGAGCTGTTTTTT; CDR3aa: CASSSGLAGVAGELFF
j_gene: TRBJ1-2; len: 13; abundance: many; v_gene: TRBV28; d_gene: .; CDR3nt: TGTGCCAGCAGTAAGGTTTCCAACTATGGCTACACCTTC; CDR3aa: CASSKVSNYGYTF
j_gene: TRBJ2-7; len: 13; abundance: few; v_gene: TRBV20-1; d_gene: TRBD1; CDR3nt: TGCAGTGCTGCCGGGACAGGTCTGCACGAGCAGTACTTC; CDR3aa: CSAAGTGLHEQYF
j_gene: TRBJ2-1; len: 14; abundance: few; v_gene: TRBV12-3/TRBV12-4; d_gene: .; CDR3nt: TGTGCCAGCAGTCCTCCAGGGGCCCTTAAAGAGCAGTTCTTC; CDR3aa: CASSPPGALKEQFF
j_gene: TRBJ2-2; len: 14; abundance: .; v_gene: TRBV19; d_gene: .; CDR3nt: TGTGCCAGTAGTAGCACAGGGTCGATCGGGGAGCTGTTTTTT; CDR3aa: CASSSTGSIGELFF
j_gene: TRBJ2-7; len: 13; abundance: many; v_gene: TRBV27; d_gene: TRBD1; CDR3nt: TGTGCCAGCAGGGGGACAGTTAGCTCCGAGCAGTACTTC; CDR3aa: CASRGTVSSEQYF
j_gene: TRBJ1-1; len: 12; abundance: .; v_gene: TRBV2; d_gene: TRBD1; CDR3nt: TGTGCCAGCAACCTTCTGGACAGGGAAGCTTTCTTT; CDR3aa: CASNLLDREAFF
j_gene: TRBJ1-1; len: 14; abundance: many; v_gene: TRBV4-2; d_gene: TRBD1; CDR3nt: TGTGCCAGCAGCCAAGACTTCACAGGGGGCGAAGCTTTCTTT; CDR3aa: CASSQDFTGGEAFF
j_gene: TRBJ2-1; len: 19; abundance: few; v_gene: TRBV5-5; d_gene: .; CDR3nt: TGTGCCAGCAGCTTGGTCCCATTGAGCGGGCGAACTTCCTACAATGAGCAGTTCTTC; CDR3aa: CASSLVPLSGRTSYNEQFF
j_gene: TRBJ2-2; len: 14; abundance: .; v_gene: TRBV5-1; d_gene: TRBD2; CDR3nt: TGCGCCAGCAGGGAGCGGGAGTACACCGGGGAGCTGTTTTTT; CDR3aa: CASREREYTGELFF
j_gene: TRBJ1-6; len: 15; abundance: .; v_gene: TRBV7-2; d_gene: TRBD1; CDR3nt: TGTGCCAGCAGCTCGACAGGGGGCTTAGAATCACCCCTCCACTTT; CDR3aa: CASSSTGGLESPLHF
j_gene: TRBJ1-2; len: 17; abundance: many; v_gene: TRBV7-9; d_gene: .; CDR3nt: TGTGCCAGCAGCTTAGCCGACGGGCGGGTCCCGCCCTATGGCTACACCTTC; CDR3aa: CASSLADGRVPPYGYTF
j_gene: TRBJ2-1; len: 12; abundance: .; v_gene: TRBV28; d_gene: TRBD2; CDR3nt: TGTGCCAGCGTTACCGGGAGGGATGAGCAGTTCTTC; CDR3aa: CASVTGRDEQFF
j_gene: TRBJ1-1; len: 14; abundance: few; v_gene: TRBV7-8; d_gene: .; CDR3nt: TGTGCCAGCAGCTCCCAGACCCGGAACACTGAAGCTTTCTTT; CDR3aa: CASSSQTRNTEAFF
j_gene: TRBJ2-1; len: 11; abundance: .; v_gene: TRBV20-1; d_gene: .; CDR3nt: TGCAGTGCGGGCCAGGGAAATGAGCAGTTCTTC; CDR3aa: CSAGQGNEQFF
j_gene: TRBJ1-6; len: 15; abundance: .; v_gene: TRBV2; d_gene: .; CDR3nt: TGTGCCAGCAGGAGGACTCGGGCCTACAATTCACCCCTCCACTTT; CDR3aa: CASRRTRAYNSPLHF
j_gene: TRBJ2-7; len: 15; abundance: once; v_gene: TRBV28; d_gene: TRBD1; CDR3nt: TGTGCCAGCAGCATAGGAGGGACAGGGGAAGGCGAGCAGTACTTC; CDR3aa: CASSIGGTGEGEQYF
j_gene: TRBJ2-5; len: 12; abundance: .; v_gene: TRBV29-1; d_gene: TRBD2; CDR3nt: TGCAGCGTTGCTAGCGGGGAAGAGACCCAGTACTTC; CDR3aa: CSVASGEETQYF
j_gene: TRBJ2-2; len: 15; abundance: .; v_gene: TRBV7-9; d_gene: .; CDR3nt: TGTGCCAGCAGCTTCCGAGCGGCGAACACCGGGGAGCTGTTTTTT; CDR3aa: CASSFRAANTGELFF
j_gene: TRBJ1-5; len: 15; abundance: .; v_gene: TRBV6-1; d_gene: .; CDR3nt: TGTGCCAGCAGTGCAAACAGCGCTATTAATCAGCCCCAGCATTTT; CDR3aa: CASSANSAINQPQHF
j_gene: TRBJ1-1; len: 14; abundance: many; v_gene: TRBV27; d_gene: .; CDR3nt: TGTGCCAGCAGTTTACGGGGTATGGGCACTGAAGCTTTCTTT; CDR3aa: CASSLRGMGTEAFF
j_gene: TRBJ2-3; len: 15; abundance: once; v_gene: TRBV20-1; d_gene: TRBD1; CDR3nt: TGCAGTGCCACTAGGACGGGACAGGGGAGAGATACGCAGTATTTT; CDR3aa: CSATRTGQGRDTQYF
j_gene: TRBJ2-7; len: 13; abundance: few; v_gene: TRBV28; d_gene: TRBD1; CDR3nt: TGTGCCAGCAGTTACGGACAGGCCTACGAGCAGTACTTC; CDR3aa: CASSYGQAYEQYF
j_gene: TRBJ1-1; len: 14; abundance: many; v_gene: TRBV6-2/TRBV6-3; d_gene: .; CDR3nt: TGTGCCAGCAGCTTCACTCAAGTGAACACTGAAGCTTTCTTT; CDR3aa: CASSFTQVNTEAFF
j_gene: TRBJ2-3; len: 16; abundance: many; v_gene: TRBV12-3/TRBV12-4; d_gene: .; CDR3nt: TGTGCCAGCAGTTTGTTCCCGGGGGCCCGGGCAGATACGCAGTATTTT; CDR3aa: CASSLFPGARADTQYF
j_gene: TRBJ2-7; len: 14; abundance: .; v_gene: TRBV20-1; d_gene: TRBD2; CDR3nt: TGCAGTGCTCCCAGGCTGGACCGGGGGGACGAGCAGTACTTC; CDR3aa: CSAPRLDRGDEQYF
j_gene: TRBJ2-2; len: 14; abundance: few; v_gene: TRBV5-1; d_gene: .; CDR3nt: TGCGCCAGCAGCACCGGGACAAATACCGGGGAGCTGTTTTTT; CDR3aa: CASSTGTNTGELFF
j_gene: TRBJ1-3; len: 14; abundance: few; v_gene: TRBV28; d_gene: .; CDR3nt: TGTGCCAGCAGTTCGGAGGGTTCTGAAAACACCATATATTTT; CDR3aa: CASSSEGSENTIYF
j_gene: TRBJ2-4; len: 16; abundance: few; v_gene: TRBV28; d_gene: .; CDR3nt: TGTGCCAGCAGCCGACCGGACTCGCGAGCCAAAAACATTCAGTACTTC; CDR3aa: CASSRPDSRAKNIQYF
j_gene: TRBJ2-7; len: 12; abundance: .; v_gene: TRBV7-2; d_gene: .; CDR3nt: TGTGCCAGCAGCGATAGCGGCTACGAGCAGTACTTC; CDR3aa: CASSDSGYEQYF
j_gene: TRBJ1-5; len: 12; abundance: few; v_gene: TRBV29-1; d_gene: .; CDR3nt: TGCAGCGTTGGGGGGGCAGATCAGCCCCAGCATTTT; CDR3aa: CSVGGADQPQHF
j_gene: TRBJ1-2; len: 13; abundance: many; v_gene: TRBV7-2; d_gene: .; CDR3nt: TGTGCCAGCAGCTTATCCAGGGACGCGGGCTACACCTTC; CDR3aa: CASSLSRDAGYTF
j_gene: TRBJ1-2; len: 14; abundance: .; v_gene: TRBV7-8; d_gene: TRBD1; CDR3nt: TGTGCCAGCAGCTATACGACAGGGGAAGGAGGCTACACCTTC; CDR3aa: CASSYTTGEGGYTF
j_gene: TRBJ1-2; len: 14; abundance: few; v_gene: TRBV7-2; d_gene: TRBD1; CDR3nt: TGTGCCAGCAGCTCGGACAGGGGGACGGGCGGCTACACCTTC; CDR3aa: CASSSDRGTGGYTF
j_gene: TRBJ2-6; len: 17; abundance: many; v_gene: TRBV5-1; d_gene: TRBD1; CDR3nt: TGCGCCAGCAGCCCTACAGGGGGGCAATCTGGGGCCAACGTCCTGACTTTC; CDR3aa: CASSPTGGQSGANVLTF
j_gene: TRBJ2-1; len: 15; abundance: .; v_gene: TRBV7-9; d_gene: .; CDR3nt: TGTGCCAGCAGCCGTGACAGTTGGTTTAATAATGAGCAGTTCTTC; CDR3aa: CASSRDSWFNNEQFF
j_gene: TRBJ1-1; len: 14; abundance: .; v_gene: TRBV12-3/TRBV12-4; d_gene: .; CDR3nt: TGTGCCAGCAGAACAGATCTGTCGAACACTGAAGCTTTCTTT; CDR3aa: CASRTDLSNTEAFF
j_gene: TRBJ2-5; len: 16; abundance: few; v_gene: TRBV9; d_gene: .; CDR3nt: TGTGCCAGCTCAAAAAGTGCAGCAGCATTCCAAGAGACCCAGTACTTC; CDR3aa: CASSKSAAAFQETQYF
j_gene: TRBJ2-3; len: 20; abundance: .; v_gene: TRBV27; d_gene: TRBD2; CDR3nt: TGTGCCAGCAGTTTATCCGCCCAATACCAGCGGGAGGGCCTGACAGATACGCAGTATTTT; CDR3aa: CASSLSAQYQREGLTDTQYF
j_gene: TRBJ2-1; len: 13; abundance: few; v_gene: TRBV7-9; d_gene: .; CDR3nt: TGTGCCAGCAGCTTAGTGGGCGGGAATGAGCAGTTCTTC; CDR3aa: CASSLVGGNEQFF
j_gene: TRBJ2-1; len: 18; abundance: few; v_gene: TRBV7-2; d_gene: TRBD2; CDR3nt: TGTGCCAGCAGCTTAGGACTAGCGGGGAAGAGCTCCTACAATGAGCAGTTCTTC; CDR3aa: CASSLGLAGKSSYNEQFF